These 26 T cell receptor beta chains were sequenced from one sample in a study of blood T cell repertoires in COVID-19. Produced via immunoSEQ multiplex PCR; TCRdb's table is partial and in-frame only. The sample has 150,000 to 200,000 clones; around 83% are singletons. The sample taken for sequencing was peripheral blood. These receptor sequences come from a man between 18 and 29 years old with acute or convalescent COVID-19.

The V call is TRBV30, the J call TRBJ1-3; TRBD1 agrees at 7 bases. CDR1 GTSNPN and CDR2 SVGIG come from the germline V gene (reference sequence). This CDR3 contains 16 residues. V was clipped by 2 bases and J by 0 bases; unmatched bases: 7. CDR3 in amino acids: CAWSRDRVLSGNTIYF. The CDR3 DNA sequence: TGTGCCTGGAGTAGAGACAGGGTTCTCTCTGGAAACACCATATATTTT. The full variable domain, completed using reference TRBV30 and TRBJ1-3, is SQTIHQWPATLVQPVGSPLSLECTVEGTSNPNLYWYRQAAGRGLQLLFYSVGIGQISSEVPQNLSASRPQDRQFILSSKKLLLSDSGFYLCAWSRDRVLSGNTIYFGEGSWLTVV.

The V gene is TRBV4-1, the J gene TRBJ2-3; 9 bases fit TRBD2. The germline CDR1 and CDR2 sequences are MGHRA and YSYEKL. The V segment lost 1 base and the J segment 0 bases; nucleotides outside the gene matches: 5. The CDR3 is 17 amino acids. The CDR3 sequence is CASSQVETSGSTDTQYF. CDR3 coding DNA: TGCGCCAGCAGCCAAGTTGAGACTAGCGGTAGCACAGATACGCAGTATTTT.

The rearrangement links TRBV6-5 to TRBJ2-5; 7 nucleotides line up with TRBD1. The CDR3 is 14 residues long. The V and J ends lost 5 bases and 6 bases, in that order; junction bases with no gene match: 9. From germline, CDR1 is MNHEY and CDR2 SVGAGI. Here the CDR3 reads CASSPMTGSKTQYF. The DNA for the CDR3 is TGTGCCAGCAGTCCAATGACAGGGTCGAAGACCCAGTACTTC.

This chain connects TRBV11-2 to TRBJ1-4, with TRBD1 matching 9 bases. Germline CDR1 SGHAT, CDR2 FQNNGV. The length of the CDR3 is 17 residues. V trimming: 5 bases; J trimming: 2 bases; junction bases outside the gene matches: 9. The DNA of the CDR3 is TGTGCCAGCAGCAGCGGGACAGGGTTTTCGACTAATGAAAAACTGTTTTTT. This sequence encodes CASSSGTGFSTNEKLFF. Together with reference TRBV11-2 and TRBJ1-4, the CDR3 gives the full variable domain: EAGVAQSPRYKIIEKRQSVAFWCNPISGHATLYWYQQILGQGPKLLIQFQNNGVVDDSQLPKDRFSAERLKGVDSTLKIQPAKLEDSAVYLCASSSGTGFSTNEKLFFGSGTQLSVL.

This chain's CDR3 is CASSQGQGSDTQYF. CDR3 DNA sequence: TGTGCCAGCAGCCAAGGCCAGGGGTCAGATACGCAGTATTTT. The chain employs TRBV3-1 (or the pseudogene TRBV3-2) and TRBJ2-3; weak D call: TRBD1 (6 bases). The CDR3 spans 14 residues. Germline loops: CDR1 LGHDT, CDR2 YNNKEL (reference sequence). Trimming cost V 1 base and J 4 bases, with 9 bases left between them.

Here the CDR3 reads CASSETGRGYTF. The DNA of the CDR3 is TGTGCCAGCAGCGAGACAGGGCGCGGCTACACCTTC. This chain links TRBV7-3 with TRBJ1-2; TRBD1 matches 7 bases. CDR1 is SGHTA and CDR2 is FQGTGA in the germline V gene. The CDR3 consists of 12 residues. V trimming: 5 bases; J trimming: 8 bases; junction bases outside the gene matches: 5.

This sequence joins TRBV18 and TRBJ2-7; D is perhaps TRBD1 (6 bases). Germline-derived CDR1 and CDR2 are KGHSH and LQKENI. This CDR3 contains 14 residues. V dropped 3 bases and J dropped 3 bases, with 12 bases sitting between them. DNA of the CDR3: TGTGCCAGCTCACCCCGACAGGTGGACTACGAGCAGTACTTC. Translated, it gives CASSPRQVDYEQYF.

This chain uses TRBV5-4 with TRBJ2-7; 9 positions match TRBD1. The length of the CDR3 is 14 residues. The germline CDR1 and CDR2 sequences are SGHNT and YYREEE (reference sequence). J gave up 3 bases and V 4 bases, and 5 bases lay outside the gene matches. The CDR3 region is CASSLKTGGYEQYF. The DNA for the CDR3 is TGTGCCAGCAGCCTAAAGACAGGGGGCTACGAGCAGTACTTC.

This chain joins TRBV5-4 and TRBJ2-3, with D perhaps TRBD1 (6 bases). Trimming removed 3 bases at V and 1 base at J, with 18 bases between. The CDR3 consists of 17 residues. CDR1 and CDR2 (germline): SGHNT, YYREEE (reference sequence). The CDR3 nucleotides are TGTGCCAGCAGCTCCCAAAAGGGGGTGAGGGGCACAGATACGCAGTATTTT. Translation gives CASSSQKGVRGTDTQYF.

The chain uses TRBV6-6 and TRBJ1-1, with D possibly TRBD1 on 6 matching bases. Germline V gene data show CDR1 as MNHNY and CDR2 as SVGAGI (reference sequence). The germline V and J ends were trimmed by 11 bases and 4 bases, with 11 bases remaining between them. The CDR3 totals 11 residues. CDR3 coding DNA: TGTGCCGGGGGAGGGGGCACTGAAGCTTTCTTT. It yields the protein CAGGGGTEAFF.

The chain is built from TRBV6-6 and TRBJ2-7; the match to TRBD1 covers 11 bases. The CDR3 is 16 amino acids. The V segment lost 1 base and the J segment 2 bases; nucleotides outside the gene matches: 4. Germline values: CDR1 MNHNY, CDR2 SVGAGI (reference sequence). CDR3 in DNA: TGTGCCAGCAGTTACTTCCGGACAGGGGGCGCCTACGAGCAGTACTTC. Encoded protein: CASSYFRTGGAYEQYF.

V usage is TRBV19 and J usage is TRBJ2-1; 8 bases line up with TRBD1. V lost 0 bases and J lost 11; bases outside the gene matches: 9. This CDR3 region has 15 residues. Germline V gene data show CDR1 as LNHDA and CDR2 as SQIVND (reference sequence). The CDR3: CASSIDGTTGAKQFF. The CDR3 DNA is TGTGCCAGTAGTATAGATGGGACGACAGGGGCCAAGCAGTTCTTC.

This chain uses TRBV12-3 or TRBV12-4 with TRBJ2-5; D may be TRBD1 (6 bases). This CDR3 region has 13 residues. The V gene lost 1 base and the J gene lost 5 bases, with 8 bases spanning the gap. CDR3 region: CASSLGTVETQYF. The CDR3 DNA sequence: TGTGCCAGCAGTTTAGGGACAGTGGAGACCCAGTACTTC.

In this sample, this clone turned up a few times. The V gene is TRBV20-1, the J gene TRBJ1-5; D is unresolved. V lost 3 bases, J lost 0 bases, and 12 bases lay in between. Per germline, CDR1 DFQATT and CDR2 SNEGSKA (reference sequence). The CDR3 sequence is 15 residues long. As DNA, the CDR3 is TGCAGTGCTAGTTCCGGGAGCGATAGCAATCAGCCCCAGCATTTT. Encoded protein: CSASSGSDSNQPQHF.

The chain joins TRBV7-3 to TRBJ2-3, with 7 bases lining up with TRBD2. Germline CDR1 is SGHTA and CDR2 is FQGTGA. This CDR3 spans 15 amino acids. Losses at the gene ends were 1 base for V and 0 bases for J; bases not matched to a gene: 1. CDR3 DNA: TGTGCCAGCAGCTTAAAAGCGGGGAGCACAGATACGCAGTATTTT. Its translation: CASSLKAGSTDTQYF.

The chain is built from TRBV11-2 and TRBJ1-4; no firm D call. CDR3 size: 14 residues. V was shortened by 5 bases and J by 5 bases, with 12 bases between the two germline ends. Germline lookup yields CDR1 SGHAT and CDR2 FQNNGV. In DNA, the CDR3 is TGTGCCAGCAGCCCGCGATCGGGGAATGAAAAACTGTTTTTT. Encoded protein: CASSPRSGNEKLFF.

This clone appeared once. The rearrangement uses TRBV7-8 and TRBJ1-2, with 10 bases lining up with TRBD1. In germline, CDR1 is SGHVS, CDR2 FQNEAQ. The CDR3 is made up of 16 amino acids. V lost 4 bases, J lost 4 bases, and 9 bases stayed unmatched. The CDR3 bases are TGTGCCAGCAGCTCAACCAGGACAGGGGGGGGCTATGGCTACACCTTC. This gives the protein CASSSTRTGGGYGYTF. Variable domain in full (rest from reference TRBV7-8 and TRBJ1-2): GAGVSQSPRYKVAKRGQDVALRCDPISGHVSLFWYQQALGQGPEFLTYFQNEAQLDKSGLPSDRFFAERPEGSVSTLKIQRTQQEDSAVYLCASSSTRTGGGYGYTFGSGTRLTVV.

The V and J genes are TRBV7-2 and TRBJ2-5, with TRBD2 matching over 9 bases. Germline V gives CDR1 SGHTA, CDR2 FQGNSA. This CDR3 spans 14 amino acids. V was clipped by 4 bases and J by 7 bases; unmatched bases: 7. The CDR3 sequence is CASSYSSGVGTQYF. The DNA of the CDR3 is TGTGCCAGCAGCTATTCTAGCGGGGTGGGGACCCAGTACTTC.

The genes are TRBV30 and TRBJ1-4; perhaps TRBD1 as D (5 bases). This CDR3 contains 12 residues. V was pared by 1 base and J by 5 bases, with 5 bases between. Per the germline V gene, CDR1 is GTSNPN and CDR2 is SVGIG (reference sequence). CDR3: CAWSGQNEKLFF. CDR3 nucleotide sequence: TGTGCCTGGAGTGGACAGAATGAAAAACTGTTTTTT.

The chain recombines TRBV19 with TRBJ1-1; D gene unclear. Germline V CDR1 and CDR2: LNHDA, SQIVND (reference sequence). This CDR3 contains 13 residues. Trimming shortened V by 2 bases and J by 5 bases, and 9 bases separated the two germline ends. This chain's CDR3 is CASSIIARTEAFF. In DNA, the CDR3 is TGTGCCAGTAGTATAATAGCGAGAACTGAAGCTTTCTTT.

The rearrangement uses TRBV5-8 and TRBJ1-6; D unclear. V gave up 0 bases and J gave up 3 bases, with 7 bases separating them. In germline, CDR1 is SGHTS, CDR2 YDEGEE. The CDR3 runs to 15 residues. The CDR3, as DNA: TGTGCCAGCAGCTTGGCCGATAGCTATAATTCACCCCTCCACTTT. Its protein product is CASSLADSYNSPLHF.

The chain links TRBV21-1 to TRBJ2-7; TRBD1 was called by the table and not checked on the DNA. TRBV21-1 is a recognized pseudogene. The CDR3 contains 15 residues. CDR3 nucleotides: TGTGCCAGCCGCAAAGGCACAGGCTTCTCCTACGAGCAGTACTTC. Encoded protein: CASRKGTGFSYEQYF.

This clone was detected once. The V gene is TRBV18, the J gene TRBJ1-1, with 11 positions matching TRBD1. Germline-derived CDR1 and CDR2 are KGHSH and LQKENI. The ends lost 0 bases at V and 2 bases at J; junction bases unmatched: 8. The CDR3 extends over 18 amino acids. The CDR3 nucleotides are TGTGCCAGCTCACCACCGACTGGACAGGGGGCAAGTAACACTGAAGCTTTCTTT. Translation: CASSPPTGQGASNTEAFF.

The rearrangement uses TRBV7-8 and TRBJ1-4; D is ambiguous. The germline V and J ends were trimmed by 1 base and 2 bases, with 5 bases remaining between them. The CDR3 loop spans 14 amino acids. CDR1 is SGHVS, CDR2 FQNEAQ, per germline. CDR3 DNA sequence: TGTGCCAGCAGCTTAGGCACTACTAATGAAAAACTGTTTTTT. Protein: CASSLGTTNEKLFF.

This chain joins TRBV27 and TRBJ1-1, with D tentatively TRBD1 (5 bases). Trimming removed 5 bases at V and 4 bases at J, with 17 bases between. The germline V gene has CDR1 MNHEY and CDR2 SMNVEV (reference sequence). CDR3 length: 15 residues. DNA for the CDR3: TGTGCCAGCAGTCCCGTTTCTAGGGGAGGCACTGAAGCTTTCTTT. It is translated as CASSPVSRGGTEAFF.

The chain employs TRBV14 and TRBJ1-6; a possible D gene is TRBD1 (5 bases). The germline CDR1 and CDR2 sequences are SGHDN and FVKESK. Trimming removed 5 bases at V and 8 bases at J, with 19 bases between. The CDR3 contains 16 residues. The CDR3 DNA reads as TGTGCCAGCAGCAAAAAGGGGCTGCGTAACGATTCACCCCTCCACTTT. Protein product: CASSKKGLRNDSPLHF.